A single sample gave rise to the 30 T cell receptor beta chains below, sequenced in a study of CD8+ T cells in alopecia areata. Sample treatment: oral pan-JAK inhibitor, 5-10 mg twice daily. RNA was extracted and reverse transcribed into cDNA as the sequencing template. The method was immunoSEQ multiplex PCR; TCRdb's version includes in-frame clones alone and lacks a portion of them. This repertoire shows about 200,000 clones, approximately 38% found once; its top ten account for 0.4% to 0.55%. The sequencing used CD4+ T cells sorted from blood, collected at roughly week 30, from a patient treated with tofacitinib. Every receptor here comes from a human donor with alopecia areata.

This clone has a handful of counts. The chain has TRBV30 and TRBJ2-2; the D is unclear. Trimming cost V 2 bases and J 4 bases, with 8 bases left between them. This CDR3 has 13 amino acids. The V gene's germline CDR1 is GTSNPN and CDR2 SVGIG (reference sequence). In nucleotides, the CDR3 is TGTGCCTGGAGTTTTTACCCCACCGGGGAGCTGTTTTTT. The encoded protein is CAWSFYPTGELFF.

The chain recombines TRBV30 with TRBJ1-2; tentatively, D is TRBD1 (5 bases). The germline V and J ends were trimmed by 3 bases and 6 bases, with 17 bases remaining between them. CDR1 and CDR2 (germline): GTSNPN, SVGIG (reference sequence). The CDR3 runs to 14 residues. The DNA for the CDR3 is TGTGCCTGGAGCCGGGGCAGCGCCCGTAATGGCTACACCTTC. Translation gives CAWSRGSARNGYTF.

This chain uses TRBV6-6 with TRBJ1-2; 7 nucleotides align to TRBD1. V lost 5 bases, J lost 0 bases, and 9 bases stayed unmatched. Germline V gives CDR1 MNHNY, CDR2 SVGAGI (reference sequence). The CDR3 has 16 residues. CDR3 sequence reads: CASSPGQAATNYGYTF. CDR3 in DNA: TGTGCCAGCAGTCCTGGACAGGCCGCCACTAACTATGGCTACACCTTC.

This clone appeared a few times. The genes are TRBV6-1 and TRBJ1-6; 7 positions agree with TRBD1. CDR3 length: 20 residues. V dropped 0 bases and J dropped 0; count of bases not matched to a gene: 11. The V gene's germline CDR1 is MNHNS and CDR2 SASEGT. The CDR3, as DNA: TGTGCCAGCAGTGAAGCGGCCCCAGGCAGGGGGAGCTCCTATAATTCACCCCTCCACTTT. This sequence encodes CASSEAAPGRGSSYNSPLHF.

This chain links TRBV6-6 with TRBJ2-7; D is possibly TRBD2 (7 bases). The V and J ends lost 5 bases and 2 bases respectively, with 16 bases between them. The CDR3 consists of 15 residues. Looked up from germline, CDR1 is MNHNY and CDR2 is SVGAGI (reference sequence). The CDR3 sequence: CASSVGGEGAYEQYF. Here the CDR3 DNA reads TGTGCCAGCAGTGTGGGCGGGGAGGGGGCCTACGAGCAGTACTTC.

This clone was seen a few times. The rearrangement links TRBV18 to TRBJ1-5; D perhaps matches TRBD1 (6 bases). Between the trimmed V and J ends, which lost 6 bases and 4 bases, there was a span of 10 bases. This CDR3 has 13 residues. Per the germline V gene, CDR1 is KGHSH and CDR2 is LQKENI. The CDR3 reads CASSRTVNQPQHF. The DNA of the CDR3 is TGTGCCAGCTCGCGGACAGTAAATCAGCCCCAGCATTTT.

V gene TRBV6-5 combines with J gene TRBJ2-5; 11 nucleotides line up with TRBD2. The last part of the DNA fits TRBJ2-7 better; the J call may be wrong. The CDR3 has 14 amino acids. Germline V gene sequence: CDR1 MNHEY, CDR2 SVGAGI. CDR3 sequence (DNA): TGTGCCAGCAAACAAGGGACTAGCGGAGTCGAGCAGTACTTC. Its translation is CASKQGTSGVEQYF.

As DNA, the CDR3 is TGTGCCAGCAGCTTGAGCTCTGGCTCCTACAATGAGCAGTTCTTC. It yields the protein CASSLSSGSYNEQFF. The chain links TRBV5-4 to TRBJ2-1; no reliable D call. This CDR3 spans 15 amino acids. The germline CDR1 and CDR2 sequences are SGHNT and YYREEE (reference sequence). V lost 1 base to trimming and J lost 0 bases, with 8 bases between them.

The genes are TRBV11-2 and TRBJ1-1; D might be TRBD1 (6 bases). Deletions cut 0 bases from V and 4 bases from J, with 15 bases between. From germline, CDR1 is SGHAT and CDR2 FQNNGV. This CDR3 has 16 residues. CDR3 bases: TGTGCCAGCAGCTTAGATTCGGCAGGGGTTGTCACTGAAGCTTTCTTT. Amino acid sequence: CASSLDSAGVVTEAFF.

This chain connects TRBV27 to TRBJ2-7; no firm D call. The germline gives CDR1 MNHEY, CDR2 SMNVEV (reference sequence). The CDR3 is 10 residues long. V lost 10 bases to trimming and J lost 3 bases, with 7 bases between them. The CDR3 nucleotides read TGTGCCACCCCCCTCTACGAGCAGTACTTC. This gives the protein CATPLYEQYF.

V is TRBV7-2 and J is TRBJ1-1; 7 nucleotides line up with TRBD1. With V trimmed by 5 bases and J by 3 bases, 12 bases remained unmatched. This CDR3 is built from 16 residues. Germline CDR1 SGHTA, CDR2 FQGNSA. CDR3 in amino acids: CASSDYRGGADTEAFF. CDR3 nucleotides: TGTGCCAGCAGCGACTACAGGGGTGGCGCGGACACTGAAGCTTTCTTT.

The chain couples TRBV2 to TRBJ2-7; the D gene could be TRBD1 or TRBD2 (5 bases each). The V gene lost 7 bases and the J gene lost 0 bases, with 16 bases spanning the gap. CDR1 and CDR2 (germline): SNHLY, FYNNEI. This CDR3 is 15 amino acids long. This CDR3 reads CASKIGDANSYEQYF. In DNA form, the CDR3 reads TGTGCCAGCAAGATAGGGGACGCAAACTCCTACGAGCAGTACTTC.

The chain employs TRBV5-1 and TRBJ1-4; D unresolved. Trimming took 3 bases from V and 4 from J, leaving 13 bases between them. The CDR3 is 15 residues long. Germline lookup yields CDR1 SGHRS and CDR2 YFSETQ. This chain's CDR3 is CASSSVGSNNEKLFF. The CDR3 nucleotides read TGCGCCAGCAGCTCCGTGGGCAGTAATAATGAAAAACTGTTTTTT.

The CDR3 sequence: CAWTSGRGDTQYF. CDR3 in DNA: TGTGCCTGGACTAGCGGGAGAGGGGATACGCAGTATTTT. The chain combines TRBV30 with TRBJ2-3; 10 bases map to TRBD2. Germline V gene sequence: CDR1 GTSNPN, CDR2 SVGIG (reference sequence). The CDR3 is 13 amino acids. J gave up 6 bases and V 4 bases, and 4 bases lay outside the gene matches.

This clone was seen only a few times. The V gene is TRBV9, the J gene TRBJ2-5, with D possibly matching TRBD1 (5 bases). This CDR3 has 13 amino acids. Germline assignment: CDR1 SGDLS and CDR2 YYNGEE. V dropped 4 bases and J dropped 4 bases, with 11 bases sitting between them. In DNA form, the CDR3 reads TGTGCCAGCAGCCTCGGACACGGAGAGACCCAGTACTTC. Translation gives CASSLGHGETQYF.

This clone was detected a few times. CDR3 sequence reads: CASSQTGIYGYTF. In nucleotides, the CDR3 is TGTGCCAGCAGCCAAACAGGGATATATGGCTACACCTTC. The chain links TRBV14 to TRBJ1-2; the D gene is possibly TRBD1 (6 bases). Looked up from germline, CDR1 is SGHDN and CDR2 is FVKESK. The V and J ends lost 2 bases and 5 bases respectively, with 9 bases between them. CDR3 length: 13 residues.

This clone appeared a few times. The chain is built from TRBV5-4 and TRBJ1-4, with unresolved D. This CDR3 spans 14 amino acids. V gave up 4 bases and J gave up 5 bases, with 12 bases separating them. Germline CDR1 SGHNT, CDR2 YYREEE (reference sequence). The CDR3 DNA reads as TGTGCCAGCAGCCCAGGACGGAACAATGAAAAACTGTTTTTT. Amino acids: CASSPGRNNEKLFF.

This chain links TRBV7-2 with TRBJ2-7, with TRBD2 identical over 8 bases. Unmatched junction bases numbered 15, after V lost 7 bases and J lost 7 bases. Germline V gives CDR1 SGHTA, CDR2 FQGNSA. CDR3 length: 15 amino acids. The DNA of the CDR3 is TGTGCCAGCACCCGGGGGGGCAGGACCTGGGAGGAGCAGTACTTC. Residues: CASTRGGRTWEEQYF.

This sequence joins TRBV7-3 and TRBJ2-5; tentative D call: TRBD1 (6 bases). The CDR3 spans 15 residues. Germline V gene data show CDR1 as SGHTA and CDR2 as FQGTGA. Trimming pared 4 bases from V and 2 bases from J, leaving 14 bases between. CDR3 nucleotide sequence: TGTGCCAGCAGCTCAAACCAGGGGCTGCAAGAGACCCAGTACTTC. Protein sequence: CASSSNQGLQETQYF.

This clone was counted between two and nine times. The CDR3 region is CASSSSSGGALEQYF. In nucleotides, the CDR3 is TGTGCCAGCAGTTCCTCTAGCGGGGGGGCTTTAGAGCAGTACTTC. V is TRBV6-5 and J is TRBJ2-7, with 12 positions matching TRBD2. Germline CDR1 MNHEY, CDR2 SVGAGI. Unmatched junction bases numbered 8, after V lost 4 bases and J lost 7 bases. The CDR3 length is 15 residues.

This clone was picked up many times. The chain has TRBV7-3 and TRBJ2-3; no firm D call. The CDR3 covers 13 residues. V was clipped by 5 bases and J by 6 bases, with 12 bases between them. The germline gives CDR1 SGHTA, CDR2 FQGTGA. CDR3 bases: TGTGCCAGCAGCCCGCCGGTAGAGGATACGCAGTATTTT. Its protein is CASSPPVEDTQYF.

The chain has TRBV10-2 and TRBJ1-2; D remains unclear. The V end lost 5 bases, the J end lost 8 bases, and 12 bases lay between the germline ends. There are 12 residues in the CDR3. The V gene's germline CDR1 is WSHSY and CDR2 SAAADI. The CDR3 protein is CASSPEVSGYTF. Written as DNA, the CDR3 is TGCGCCAGCAGTCCAGAGGTCTCGGGCTACACCTTC.

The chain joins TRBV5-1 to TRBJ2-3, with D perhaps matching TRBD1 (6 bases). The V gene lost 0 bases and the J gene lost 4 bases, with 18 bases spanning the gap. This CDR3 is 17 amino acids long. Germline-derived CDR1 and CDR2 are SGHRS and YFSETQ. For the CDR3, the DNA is TGCGCCAGCAGCTTGGTTTCTACAGGGAGATCGTCAGATACGCAGTATTTT. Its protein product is CASSLVSTGRSSDTQYF. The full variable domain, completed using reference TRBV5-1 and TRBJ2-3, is KAGVTQTPRYLIKTRGQQVTLSCSPISGHRSVSWYQQTPGQGLQFLFEYFSETQRNKGNFPGRFSGRQFSNSRSEMNVSTLELGDSALYLCASSLVSTGRSSDTQYFGPGTRLTVL.

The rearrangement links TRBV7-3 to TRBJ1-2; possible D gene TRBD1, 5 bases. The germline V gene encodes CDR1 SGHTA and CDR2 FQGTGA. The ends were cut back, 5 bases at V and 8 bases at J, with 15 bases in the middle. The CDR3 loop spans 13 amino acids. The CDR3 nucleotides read TGTGCCAGCAGCCCAGGGTACTCGGTGGGCTACACCTTC. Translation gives CASSPGYSVGYTF.

The CDR3 spells CASSYQGRRSGELFF. CDR3 nucleotide sequence: TGCGCCAGCAGCTACCAGGGAAGGCGATCCGGGGAGCTGTTTTTT. The gene calls are TRBV5-1 and TRBJ2-2, with TRBD1 as a possible D gene (5 bases). This CDR3 spans 15 amino acids. Germline CDR1 is SGHRS and CDR2 is YFSETQ. The V end was cut by 3 bases, the J end by 6 bases, with 15 bases between.

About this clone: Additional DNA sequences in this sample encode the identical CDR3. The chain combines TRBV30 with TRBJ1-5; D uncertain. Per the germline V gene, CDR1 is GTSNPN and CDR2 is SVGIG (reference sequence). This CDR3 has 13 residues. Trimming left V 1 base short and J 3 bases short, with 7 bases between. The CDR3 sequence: CAWSGTDNQPQHF. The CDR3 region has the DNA TGTGCCTGGAGTGGGACGGACAATCAGCCCCAGCATTTT.

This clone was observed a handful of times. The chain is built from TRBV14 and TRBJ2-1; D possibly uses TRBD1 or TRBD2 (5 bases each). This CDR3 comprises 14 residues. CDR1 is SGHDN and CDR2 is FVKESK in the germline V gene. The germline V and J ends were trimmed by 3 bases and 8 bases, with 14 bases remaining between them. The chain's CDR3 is CASSQMAGSHEQFF. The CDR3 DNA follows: TGTGCCAGCAGCCAGATGGCAGGGAGTCATGAGCAGTTCTTC.

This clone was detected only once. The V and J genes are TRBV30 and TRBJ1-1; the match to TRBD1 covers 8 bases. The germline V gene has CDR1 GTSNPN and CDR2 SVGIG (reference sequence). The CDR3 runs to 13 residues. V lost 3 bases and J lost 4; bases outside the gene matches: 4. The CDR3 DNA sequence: TGTGCCTGGAGCGAAACAGGGGGCACTGAAGCTTTCTTT. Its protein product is CAWSETGGTEAFF.

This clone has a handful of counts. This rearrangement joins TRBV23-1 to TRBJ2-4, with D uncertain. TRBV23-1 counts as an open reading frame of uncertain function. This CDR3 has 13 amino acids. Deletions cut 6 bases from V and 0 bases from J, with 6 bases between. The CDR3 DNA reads TGCGCCAGCAGCTCTGAAGCCAAAAACATTCAGTACTTC. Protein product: CASSSEAKNIQYF.

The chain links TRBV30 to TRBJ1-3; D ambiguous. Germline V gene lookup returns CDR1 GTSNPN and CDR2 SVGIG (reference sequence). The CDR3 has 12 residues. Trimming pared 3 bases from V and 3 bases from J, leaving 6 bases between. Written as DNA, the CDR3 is TGTGCCTGGAGCCTAAATGGAAACACCATATATTTT. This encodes CAWSLNGNTIYF.